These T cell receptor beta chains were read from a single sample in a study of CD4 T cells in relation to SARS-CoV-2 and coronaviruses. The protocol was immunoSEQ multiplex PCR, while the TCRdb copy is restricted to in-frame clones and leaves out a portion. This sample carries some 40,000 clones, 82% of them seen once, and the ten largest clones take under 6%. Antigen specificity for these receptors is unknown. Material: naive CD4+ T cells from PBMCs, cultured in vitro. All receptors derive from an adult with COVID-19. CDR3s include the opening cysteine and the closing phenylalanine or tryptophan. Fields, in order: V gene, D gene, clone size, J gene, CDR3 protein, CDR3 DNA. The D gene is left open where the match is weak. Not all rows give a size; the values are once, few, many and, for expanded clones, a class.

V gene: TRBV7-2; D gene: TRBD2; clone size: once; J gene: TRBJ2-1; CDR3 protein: CASSLDGLAGNEQFF; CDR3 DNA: TGTGCCAGCAGCTTAGATGGGCTAGCGGGTAATGAGCAGTTCTTC
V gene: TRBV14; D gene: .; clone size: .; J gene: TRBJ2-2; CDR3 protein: CASSQGVNTGELFF; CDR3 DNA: TGTGCCAGCAGCCAAGGAGTGAACACCGGGGAGCTGTTTTTT
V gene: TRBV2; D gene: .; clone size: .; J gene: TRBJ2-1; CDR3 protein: CASRETWETYNEQFF; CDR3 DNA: TGTGCCAGCCGAGAAACCTGGGAAACATACAATGAGCAGTTCTTC
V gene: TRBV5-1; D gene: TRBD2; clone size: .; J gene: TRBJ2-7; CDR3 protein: CASSLIAGGPGEQYF; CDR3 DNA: TGCGCCAGCAGCTTGATAGCGGGAGGGCCGGGCGAGCAGTACTTC
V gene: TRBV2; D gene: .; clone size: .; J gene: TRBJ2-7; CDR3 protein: CASSETGSSSYEQYF; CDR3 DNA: TGTGCCAGCAGTGAAACCGGCAGTTCCTCCTACGAGCAGTACTTC
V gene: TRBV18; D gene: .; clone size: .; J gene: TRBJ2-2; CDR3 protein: CASSLEGGNTGELFF; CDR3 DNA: TGTGCCAGCTCCCTGGAGGGAGGGAACACCGGGGAGCTGTTTTTT
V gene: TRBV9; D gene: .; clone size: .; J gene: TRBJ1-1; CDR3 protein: CASSTHPNTEAFF; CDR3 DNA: TGTGCCAGCAGCACTCACCCGAACACTGAAGCTTTCTTT
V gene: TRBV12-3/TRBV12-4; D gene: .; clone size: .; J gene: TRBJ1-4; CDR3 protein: CASSLVEKLFF; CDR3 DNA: TGTGCCAGCAGTTTAGTTGAAAAACTGTTTTTT
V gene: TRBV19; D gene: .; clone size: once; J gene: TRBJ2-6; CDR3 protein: CASSDHPIPGANVLTF; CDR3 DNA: TGTGCCAGTAGTGACCACCCCATACCCGGGGCCAACGTCCTGACTTTC
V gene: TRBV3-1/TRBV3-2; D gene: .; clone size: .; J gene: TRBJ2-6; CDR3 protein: CASSQAYGANVLTF; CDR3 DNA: TGTGCCAGCAGCCAAGCCTATGGGGCCAACGTCCTGACTTTC
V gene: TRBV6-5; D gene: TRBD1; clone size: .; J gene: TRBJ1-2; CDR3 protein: CASSTGAINYGYTF; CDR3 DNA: TGTGCCAGCAGTACAGGGGCGATAAACTATGGCTACACCTTC
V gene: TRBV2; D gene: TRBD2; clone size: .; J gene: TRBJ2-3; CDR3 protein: CASSEIVSGSSSDTQYF; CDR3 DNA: TGTGCCAGCAGTGAAATTGTTAGCGGGAGTTCTTCAGATACGCAGTATTTT
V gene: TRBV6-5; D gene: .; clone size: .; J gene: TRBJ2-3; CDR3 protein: CASSRGTTDTQYF; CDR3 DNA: TGTGCCAGCAGTCGGGGTACCACAGATACGCAGTATTTT
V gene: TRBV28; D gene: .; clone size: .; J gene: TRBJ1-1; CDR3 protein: CASSQGLNTEAFF; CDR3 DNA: TGTGCCAGCAGCCAGGGTTTGAACACTGAAGCTTTCTTT
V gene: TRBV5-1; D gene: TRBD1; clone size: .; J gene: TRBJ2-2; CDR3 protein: CASSQRQGVGELFF; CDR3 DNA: TGCGCCAGCAGCCAAAGACAGGGGGTCGGGGAGCTGTTTTTT
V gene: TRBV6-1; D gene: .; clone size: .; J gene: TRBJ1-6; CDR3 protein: CASSEGTSNSPLHF; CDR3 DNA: TGTGCCAGCAGTGAAGGGACATCAAATTCACCCCTCCACTTT
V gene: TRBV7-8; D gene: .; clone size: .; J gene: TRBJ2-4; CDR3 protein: CASGSPTKNIQYF; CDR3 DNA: TGTGCCAGCGGGTCTCCGACAAAAAACATTCAGTACTTC
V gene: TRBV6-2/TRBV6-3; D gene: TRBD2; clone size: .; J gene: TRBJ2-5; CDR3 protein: CASSSLAVRETQYF; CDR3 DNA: TGTGCCAGCAGTAGTCTAGCGGTTCGAGAGACCCAGTACTTC
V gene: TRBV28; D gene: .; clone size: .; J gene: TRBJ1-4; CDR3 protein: CASSPVATNEKLFF; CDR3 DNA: TGTGCCAGCAGTCCGGTCGCAACTAATGAAAAACTGTTTTTT
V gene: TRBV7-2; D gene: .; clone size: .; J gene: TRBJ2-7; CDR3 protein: CASSSGPGSAYEQYF; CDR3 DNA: TGTGCCAGCAGTTCTGGGCCAGGATCGGCCTACGAGCAGTACTTC
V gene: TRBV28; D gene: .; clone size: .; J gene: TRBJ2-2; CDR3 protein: CASSLGKGHKNTGELFF; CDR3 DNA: TGTGCCAGCAGTTTGGGCAAAGGACACAAGAACACCGGGGAGCTGTTTTTT
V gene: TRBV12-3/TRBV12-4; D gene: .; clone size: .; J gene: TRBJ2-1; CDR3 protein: CASTAPGHNEQFF; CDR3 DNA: TGTGCCAGCACCGCCCCAGGTCACAATGAGCAGTTCTTC
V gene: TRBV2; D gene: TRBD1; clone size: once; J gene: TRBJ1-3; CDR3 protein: CASRQGTAGNTIYF; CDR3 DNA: TGTGCCAGTAGACAGGGGACGGCTGGAAACACCATATATTTT
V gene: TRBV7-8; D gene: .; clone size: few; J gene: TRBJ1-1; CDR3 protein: CASSYMNTEAFF; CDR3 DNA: TGTGCCAGCAGCTATATGAACACTGAAGCTTTCTTT
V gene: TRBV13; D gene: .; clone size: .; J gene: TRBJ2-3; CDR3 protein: CASSLYAGDTQYF; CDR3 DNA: TGTGCCAGCAGCTTATATGCGGGCGATACGCAGTATTTT
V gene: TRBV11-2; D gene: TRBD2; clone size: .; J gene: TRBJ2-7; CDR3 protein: CASSSGTSGRARVYEQYF; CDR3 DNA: TGTGCCAGCAGCTCCGGGACTAGCGGGAGGGCCAGGGTCTACGAGCAGTACTTC
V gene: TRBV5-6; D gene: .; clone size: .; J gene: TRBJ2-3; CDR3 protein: CASSESLPADTQYF; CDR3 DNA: TGTGCCAGCAGCGAAAGCCTCCCGGCAGATACGCAGTATTTT
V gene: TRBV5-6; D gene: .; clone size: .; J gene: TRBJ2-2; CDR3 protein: CASSLTGRNTGELFF; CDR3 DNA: TGTGCCAGCAGCTTGACAGGGAGGAACACCGGGGAGCTGTTTTTT
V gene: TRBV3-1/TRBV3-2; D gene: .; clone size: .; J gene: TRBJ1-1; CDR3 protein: CASSQDTGNTEAFF; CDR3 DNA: TGTGCCAGCAGCCAAGATACGGGGAACACTGAAGCTTTCTTT
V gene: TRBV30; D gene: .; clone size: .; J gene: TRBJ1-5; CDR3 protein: CAWSVNVNSNQPQHF; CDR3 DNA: TGTGCCTGGAGTGTCAACGTAAATAGCAATCAGCCCCAGCATTTT
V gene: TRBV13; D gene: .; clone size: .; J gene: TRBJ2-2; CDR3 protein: CASSLRAGELFF; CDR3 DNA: TGTGCCAGCAGCTTAAGGGCCGGGGAGCTGTTTTTT
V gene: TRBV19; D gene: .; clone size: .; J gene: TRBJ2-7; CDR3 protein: CASSNWTGIYEQYF; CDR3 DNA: TGTGCCAGTAGTAATTGGACGGGTATCTACGAGCAGTACTTC
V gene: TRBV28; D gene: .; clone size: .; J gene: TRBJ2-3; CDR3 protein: CASIPTGDVQYF; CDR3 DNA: TGTGCCAGCATTCCGACCGGAGACGTTCAGTATTTT
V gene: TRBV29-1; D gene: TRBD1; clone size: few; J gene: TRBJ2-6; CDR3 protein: CSVSGDRGTSGANVLTF; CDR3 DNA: TGCAGCGTTTCCGGGGACAGGGGAACCTCTGGGGCCAACGTCCTGACTTTC
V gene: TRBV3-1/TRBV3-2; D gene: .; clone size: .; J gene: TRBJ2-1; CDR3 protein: CASSHPVTPYNEQFF; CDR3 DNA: TGTGCCAGCAGCCACCCGGTTACCCCTTACAATGAGCAGTTCTTC
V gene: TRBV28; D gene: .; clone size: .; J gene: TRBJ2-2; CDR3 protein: CASCDWRNTGELFF; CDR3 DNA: TGTGCCAGCTGTGACTGGCGGAACACCGGGGAGCTGTTTTTT
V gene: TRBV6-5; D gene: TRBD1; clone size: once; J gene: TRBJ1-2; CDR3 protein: CASNPGQGAYGYTF; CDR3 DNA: TGTGCCAGCAACCCGGGACAGGGGGCTTATGGCTACACCTTC
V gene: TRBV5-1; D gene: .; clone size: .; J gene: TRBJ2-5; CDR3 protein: CASSLYRKETQYF; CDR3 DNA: TGCGCCAGCAGCTTGTATAGAAAAGAGACCCAGTACTTC
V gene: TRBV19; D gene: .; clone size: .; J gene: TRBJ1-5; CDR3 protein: CASRQDGGNQPQHF; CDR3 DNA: TGTGCCAGTAGGCAGGACGGGGGAAATCAGCCCCAGCATTTT
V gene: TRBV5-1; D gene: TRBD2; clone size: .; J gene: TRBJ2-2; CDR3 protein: CASSASGTSYIGELFF; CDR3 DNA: TGCGCCAGCAGCGCGTCCGGGACTAGTTATATCGGGGAGCTGTTTTTT
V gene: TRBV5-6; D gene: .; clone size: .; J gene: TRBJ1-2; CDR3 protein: CASSLGQLSYGYTF; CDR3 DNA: TGTGCCAGCAGCCTAGGACAGTTATCCTATGGCTACACCTTC
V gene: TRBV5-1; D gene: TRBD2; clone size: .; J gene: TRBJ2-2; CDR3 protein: CASSLIWTRDTGELFF; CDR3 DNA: TGCGCCAGCAGCTTGATTTGGACTAGGGACACCGGGGAGCTGTTTTTT
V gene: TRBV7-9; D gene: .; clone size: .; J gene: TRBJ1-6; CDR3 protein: CASSLNQGNSPLHF; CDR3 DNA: TGTGCCAGCAGCTTAAATCAGGGTAATTCACCCCTCCACTTT
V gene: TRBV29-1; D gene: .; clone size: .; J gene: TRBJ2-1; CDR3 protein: CSVEDVGSSYNEQFF; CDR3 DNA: TGCAGCGTTGAAGATGTCGGAAGCTCCTACAATGAGCAGTTCTTC
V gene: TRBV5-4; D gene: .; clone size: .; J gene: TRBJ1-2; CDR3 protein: CASSWDTGTDGYTF; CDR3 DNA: TGTGCCAGCAGCTGGGACACCGGGACCGATGGCTACACCTTC
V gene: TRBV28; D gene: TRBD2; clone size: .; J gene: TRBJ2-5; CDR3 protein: CASSFGTSGIKETQYF; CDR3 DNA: TGTGCCAGCAGTTTTGGGACTAGCGGGATCAAAGAGACCCAGTACTTC